These T cell receptor beta chains were read from a single sample in a study of T cells in narcolepsy. Clones were sequenced by immunoSEQ multiplex PCR, and TCRdb holds only the in-frame ones, with some missing. Here the sample spans about 40,000 clones, about nine tenths being singletons. The sample comprised CD45RA- memory CD4+ T cells from PBMCs. Source of these receptors: a human donor with narcolepsy. The CDR3 runs from the conserved cysteine through the conserved F or W. D genes are given only for firm matches. Clone size appears in some rows only: once, few, many, or a class for an expanded clone.

D: .; size: .; V: TRBV5-1; J: TRBJ2-7; CDR3: CASSLLGEQYF; DNA: TGCGCCAGCAGCTTGCTGGGGGAGCAGTACTTC
D: TRBD2; size: .; V: TRBV25-1; J: TRBJ2-7; CDR3: CASSEGPGLGRKQYF; DNA: TGTGCCAGCAGTGAGGGGCCGGGACTAGGGAGGAAGCAGTACTTC
D: .; size: .; V: TRBV7-9; J: TRBJ1-1; CDR3: CASSLTVAEAFF; DNA: TGTGCCAGCAGTTTGACCGTCGCGGAAGCTTTCTTT
D: TRBD2; size: .; V: TRBV12-5; J: TRBJ2-5; CDR3: CASGLGLAGRETQYF; DNA: TGTGCTAGTGGTTTGGGACTAGCGGGAAGAGAGACCCAGTACTTC
D: .; size: .; V: TRBV15; J: TRBJ2-5; CDR3: CATSIPRQETQYF; DNA: TGTGCCACCAGCATCCCAAGACAAGAGACCCAGTACTTC
D: TRBD1; size: once; V: TRBV30; J: TRBJ1-4; CDR3: CAFPLRGQDEKLFF; DNA: TGTGCCTTTCCCTTGAGGGGGCAAGACGAAAAACTGTTTTTT
D: .; size: .; V: TRBV7-9; J: TRBJ1-2; CDR3: CASSLEEGGYTF; DNA: TGTGCCAGCAGCTTAGAAGAGGGTGGCTACACCTTC
D: .; size: .; V: TRBV11-3; J: TRBJ1-1; CDR3: CASSPPKMNTEAFF; DNA: TGTGCCAGCAGCCCCCCGAAAATGAACACTGAAGCTTTCTTT
D: .; size: .; V: TRBV6-6; J: TRBJ1-2; CDR3: CASSTTTGIGGYTF; DNA: TGTGCCAGCAGTACGACCACAGGGATCGGTGGCTACACCTTC
D: .; size: .; V: TRBV7-2; J: TRBJ2-7; CDR3: CASSLQRGASYEQYF; DNA: TGTGCCAGCAGCTTACAACGGGGGGCCTCCTACGAGCAGTACTTC
D: TRBD1; size: .; V: TRBV11-3; J: TRBJ2-3; CDR3: CASSLTGGTDTQYF; DNA: TGTGCCAGCAGCTTAACAGGGGGCACAGATACGCAGTATTTT
D: TRBD1; size: .; V: TRBV30; J: TRBJ2-5; CDR3: CARVTGSGPTETQYF; DNA: TGTGCCCGCGTGACAGGGAGCGGCCCAACCGAGACCCAGTACTTC
D: TRBD2; size: .; V: TRBV5-1; J: TRBJ2-1; CDR3: CASSLVGRLAGAEQFF; DNA: TGCGCCAGCAGCTTGGTTGGGCGACTAGCGGGAGCAGAGCAGTTCTTC
D: .; size: .; V: TRBV29-1; J: TRBJ2-2; CDR3: CSVGRLGQTGELFF; DNA: TGCAGCGTTGGGAGGTTGGGGCAAACCGGGGAGCTGTTTTTT
D: .; size: .; V: TRBV10-3; J: TRBJ2-3; CDR3: CAISVEVGTDTQYF; DNA: TGTGCCATCAGTGTTGAGGTGGGAACAGATACGCAGTATTTT
D: .; size: .; V: TRBV11-3; J: TRBJ2-1; CDR3: CASSLVRNMGEQFF; DNA: TGTGCCAGCAGCTTAGTTCGGAATATGGGGGAGCAGTTCTTC
D: TRBD2; size: .; V: TRBV5-1; J: TRBJ2-2; CDR3: CASSYIAGENTGELFF; DNA: TGCGCCAGCAGCTATATAGCGGGGGAGAACACCGGGGAGCTGTTTTTT
D: .; size: .; V: TRBV7-9; J: TRBJ1-1; CDR3: CASSLRPGAANTEAFF; DNA: TGTGCCAGCAGCTTACGGCCAGGGGCCGCAAACACTGAAGCTTTCTTT
D: .; size: .; V: TRBV5-4; J: TRBJ2-7; CDR3: CASSGPAAYEQYF; DNA: TGTGCCAGCAGCGGGCCGGCCGCCTACGAGCAGTACTTC
D: .; size: .; V: TRBV28; J: TRBJ2-4; CDR3: CASRDSKNIQYF; DNA: TGTGCCAGCAGGGATTCCAAAAACATTCAGTACTTC
D: .; size: .; V: TRBV4-3; J: TRBJ2-7; CDR3: CASSQDRGPLPYEQYF; DNA: TGCGCCAGCAGCCAAGATAGGGGCCCCCTTCCCTACGAGCAGTACTTC
D: .; size: few; V: TRBV4-3; J: TRBJ2-6; CDR3: CASSQVGRGGSGANVLTF; DNA: TGCGCCAGCAGCCAAGTTGGCAGGGGAGGCTCTGGGGCCAACGTCCTGACTTTC
D: .; size: .; V: TRBV14; J: TRBJ2-3; CDR3: CASSPRGRAGDTQYF; DNA: TGTGCCAGCAGCCCGAGGGGGAGGGCCGGGGATACGCAGTATTTT
D: .; size: .; V: TRBV28; J: TRBJ1-2; CDR3: CASSSPPFYTF; DNA: TGTGCCAGCAGTTCACCTCCTTTTTACACCTTC
D: .; size: .; V: TRBV5-5; J: TRBJ1-2; CDR3: CASSFGPEANYGYTF; DNA: TGTGCCAGCAGCTTCGGGCCGGAAGCTAACTATGGCTACACCTTC
D: TRBD1; size: .; V: TRBV29-1; J: TRBJ1-2; CDR3: CSVGGITGATNYGYTF; DNA: TGCAGCGTTGGGGGCATCACAGGGGCGACTAACTATGGCTACACCTTC
D: .; size: .; V: TRBV19; J: TRBJ1-1; CDR3: CASSIDKAGAMNTEAFF; DNA: TGTGCCAGTAGTATAGACAAGGCCGGGGCCATGAACACCGAAGCTTTCTTT
D: .; size: .; V: TRBV15; J: TRBJ2-6; CDR3: CATSRRGSGANVLTF; DNA: TGTGCCACCAGCAGGCGCGGCTCTGGGGCCAACGTCCTGACTTTC
D: TRBD2; size: few; V: TRBV19; J: TRBJ2-2; CDR3: CASSISVGGRVGELFF; DNA: TGTGCCAGTAGTATATCGGTCGGGGGGAGGGTCGGGGAGCTGTTTTTT
D: .; size: .; V: TRBV9; J: TRBJ2-5; CDR3: CASSVSPGGAPPQETQYF; DNA: TGTGCCAGCAGCGTCTCCCCTGGGGGGGCCCCCCCGCAAGAGACCCAGTACTTC
D: .; size: .; V: TRBV7-2; J: TRBJ2-3; CDR3: CASSLTDLDTQYF; DNA: TGTGCCAGCAGCTTGACAGACCTAGATACGCAGTATTTT
D: .; size: .; V: TRBV5-1; J: TRBJ2-7; CDR3: CASSRGGSSYEQYF; DNA: TGCGCCAGCAGCCGAGGGGGGAGCTCCTACGAGCAGTACTTC
D: TRBD1; size: .; V: TRBV7-9; J: TRBJ1-1; CDR3: CASSPFPRGRSEAFF; DNA: TGTGCCAGCAGCCCCTTCCCCAGGGGGAGGAGTGAAGCTTTCTTT
D: .; size: .; V: TRBV2; J: TRBJ1-5; CDR3: CASSATGSGQPQHF; DNA: TGTGCCAGCAGCGCGACAGGATCCGGCCAGCCCCAGCATTTT
D: .; size: .; V: TRBV5-1; J: TRBJ2-7; CDR3: CASSSTLEQYF; DNA: TGCGCCAGCAGCTCGACACTCGAGCAGTACTTC
D: .; size: .; V: TRBV11-2; J: TRBJ2-1; CDR3: CASSPLTTAEQFF; DNA: TGTGCCAGCAGCCCACTAACTACCGCTGAGCAGTTCTTC
D: .; size: once; V: TRBV2; J: TRBJ1-5; CDR3: CASRSGGQRNQPQHF; DNA: TGTGCCAGCAGGAGTGGAGGACAGCGAAATCAGCCCCAGCATTTT
D: .; size: .; V: TRBV11-2; J: TRBJ2-7; CDR3: CASSFIRGNYEQYF; DNA: TGTGCCAGCAGCTTTATCCGGGGCAACTACGAGCAGTACTTC
D: .; size: .; V: TRBV18; J: TRBJ2-3; CDR3: CASSPEGSRPTDTQYF; DNA: TGTGCCAGCTCACCCGAGGGATCTAGGCCGACAGATACGCAGTATTTT
D: TRBD2; size: .; V: TRBV19; J: TRBJ2-7; CDR3: CASSIGSGRTHEQYF; DNA: TGTGCCAGTAGTATAGGTTCCGGGAGGACCCACGAGCAGTACTTC
D: TRBD1; size: .; V: TRBV29-1; J: TRBJ2-2; CDR3: CSVRTGGNTGELFF; DNA: TGCAGCGTCCGAACAGGGGGGAACACCGGGGAGCTGTTTTTT
D: TRBD2; size: .; V: TRBV7-8; J: TRBJ2-5; CDR3: CASSLTSATIAGTQYF; DNA: TGTGCCAGCAGCCTTACTAGCGCCACCATCGCGGGGACCCAGTACTTC
D: TRBD1; size: .; V: TRBV6-1; J: TRBJ2-5; CDR3: CASRKGQSGETQYF; DNA: TGTGCCAGCAGGAAGGGACAGAGTGGGGAGACCCAGTACTTC
D: .; size: .; V: TRBV7-6; J: TRBJ2-3; CDR3: CASSLEPSTDTQYF; DNA: TGTGCCAGCAGCTTAGAGCCCAGCACAGATACGCAGTATTTT
D: .; size: .; V: TRBV18; J: TRBJ2-3; CDR3: CASSQDTQYF; DNA: TGTGCCAGCTCGCAAGATACGCAGTATTTT
D: TRBD2; size: .; V: TRBV7-8; J: TRBJ2-1; CDR3: CASRPPGTILNEQFF; DNA: TGTGCCAGCAGGCCGCCAGGGACTATTTTGAATGAGCAGTTCTTC
D: .; size: .; V: TRBV10-3; J: TRBJ1-2; CDR3: CAINRDGNYGYTF; DNA: TGTGCCATCAACAGAGACGGGAACTATGGCTACACCTTC
D: .; size: few; V: TRBV12-5; J: TRBJ1-4; CDR3: CASGPDSPVVKLFF; DNA: TGTGCTAGTGGTCCCGATAGTCCCGTCGTTAAACTGTTTTTT
D: .; size: once; V: TRBV5-6; J: TRBJ2-4; CDR3: CASSFGDIQYF; DNA: TGTGCCAGCAGCTTCGGAGACATTCAGTACTTC
D: TRBD1; size: .; V: TRBV10-3; J: TRBJ1-1; CDR3: CAISSQGENTEAFF; DNA: TGTGCCATCAGCTCTCAGGGGGAGAACACTGAAGCTTTCTTT
D: .; size: .; V: TRBV7-1; J: TRBJ2-3; CDR3: CASSLALASDTQYF; DNA: TGTGCCAGCAGCTTAGCGCTAGCTTCAGATACGCAGTATTTT